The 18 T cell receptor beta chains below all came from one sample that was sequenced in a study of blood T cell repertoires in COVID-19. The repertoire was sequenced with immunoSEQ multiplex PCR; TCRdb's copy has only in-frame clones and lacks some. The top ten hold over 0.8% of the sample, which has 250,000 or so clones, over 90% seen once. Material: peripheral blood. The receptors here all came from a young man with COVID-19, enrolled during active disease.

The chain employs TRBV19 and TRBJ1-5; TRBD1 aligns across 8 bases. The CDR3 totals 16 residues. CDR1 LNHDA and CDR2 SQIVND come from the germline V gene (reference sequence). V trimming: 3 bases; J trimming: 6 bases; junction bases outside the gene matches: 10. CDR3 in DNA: TGTGCCAGTAGTATTGGGGCAGGGGGCACGGGTCAGCCCCAGCATTTT. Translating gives CASSIGAGGTGQPQHF.

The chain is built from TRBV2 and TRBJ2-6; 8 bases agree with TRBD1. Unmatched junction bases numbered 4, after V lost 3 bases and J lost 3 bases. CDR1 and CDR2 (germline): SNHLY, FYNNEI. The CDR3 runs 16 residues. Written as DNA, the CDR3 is TGTGCCAGCAGTGACAGGGGGCTGGGTGGGGCCAACGTCCTGACTTTC. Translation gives CASSDRGLGGANVLTF.

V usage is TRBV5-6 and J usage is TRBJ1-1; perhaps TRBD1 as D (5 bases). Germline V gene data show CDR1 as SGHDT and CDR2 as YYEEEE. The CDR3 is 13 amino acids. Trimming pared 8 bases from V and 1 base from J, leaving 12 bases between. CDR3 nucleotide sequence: TGTGCCAGTATATTACAGGCGAACACTGAAGCTTTCTTT. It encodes CASILQANTEAFF.

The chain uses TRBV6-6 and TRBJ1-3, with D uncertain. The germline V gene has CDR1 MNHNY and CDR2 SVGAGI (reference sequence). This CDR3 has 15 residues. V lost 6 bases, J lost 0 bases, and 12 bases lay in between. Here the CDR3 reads CASSLSLSSGNTIYF. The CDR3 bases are TGTGCCAGCAGCCTATCACTGAGCTCTGGAAACACCATATATTTT.

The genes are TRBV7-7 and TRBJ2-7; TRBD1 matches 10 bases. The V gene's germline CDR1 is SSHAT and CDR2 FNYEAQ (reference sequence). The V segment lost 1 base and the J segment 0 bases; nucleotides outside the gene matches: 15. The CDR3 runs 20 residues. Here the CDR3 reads CASSLDGPGQGPPLSYEQYF. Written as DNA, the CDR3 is TGTGCCAGCAGCTTAGATGGACCGGGACAGGGGCCCCCACTCTCCTACGAGCAGTACTTC.

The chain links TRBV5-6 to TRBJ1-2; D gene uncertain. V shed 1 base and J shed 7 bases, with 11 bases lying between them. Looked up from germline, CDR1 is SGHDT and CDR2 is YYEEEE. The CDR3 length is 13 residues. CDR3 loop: CASSLISGAGYTF. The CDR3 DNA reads TGTGCCAGCAGCTTGATCAGTGGAGCTGGCTACACCTTC.

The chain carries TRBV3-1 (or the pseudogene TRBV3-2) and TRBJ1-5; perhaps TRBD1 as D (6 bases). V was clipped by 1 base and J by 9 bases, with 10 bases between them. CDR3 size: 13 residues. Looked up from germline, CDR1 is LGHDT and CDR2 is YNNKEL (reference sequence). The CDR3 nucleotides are TGTGCCAGCAGCCAAGCCACACAGGGGCCCCAGCATTTT. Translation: CASSQATQGPQHF.

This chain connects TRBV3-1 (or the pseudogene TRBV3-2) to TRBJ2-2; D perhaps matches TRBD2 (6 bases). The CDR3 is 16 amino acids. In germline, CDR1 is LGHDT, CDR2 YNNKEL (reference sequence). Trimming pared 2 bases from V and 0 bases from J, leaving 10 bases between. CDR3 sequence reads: CASSQIPGANTGELFF. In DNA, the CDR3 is TGTGCCAGCAGCCAAATTCCGGGGGCGAACACCGGGGAGCTGTTTTTT.

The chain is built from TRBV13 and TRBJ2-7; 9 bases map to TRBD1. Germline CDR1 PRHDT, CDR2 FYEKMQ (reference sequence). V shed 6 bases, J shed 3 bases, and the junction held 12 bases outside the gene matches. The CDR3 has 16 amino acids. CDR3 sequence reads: CASSFTGTGNFYEQYF. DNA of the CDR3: TGTGCCAGCAGTTTTACCGGGACAGGGAATTTCTACGAGCAGTACTTC.

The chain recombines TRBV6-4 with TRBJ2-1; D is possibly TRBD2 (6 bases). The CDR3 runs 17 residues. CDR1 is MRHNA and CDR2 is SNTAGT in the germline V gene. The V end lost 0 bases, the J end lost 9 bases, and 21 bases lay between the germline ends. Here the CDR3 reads CASSDSPGVHLRPEQFF. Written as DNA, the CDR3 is TGTGCCAGCAGTGACTCACCGGGGGTTCACCTCAGGCCTGAGCAGTTCTTC.

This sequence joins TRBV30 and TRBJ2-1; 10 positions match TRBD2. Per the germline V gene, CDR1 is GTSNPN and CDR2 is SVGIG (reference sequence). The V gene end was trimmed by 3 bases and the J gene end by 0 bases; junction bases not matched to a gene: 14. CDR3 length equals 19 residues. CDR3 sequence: CAWSVKAGGIPFSYNEQFF. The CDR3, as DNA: TGTGCCTGGAGCGTAAAAGCGGGGGGGATCCCGTTCTCCTACAATGAGCAGTTCTTC.

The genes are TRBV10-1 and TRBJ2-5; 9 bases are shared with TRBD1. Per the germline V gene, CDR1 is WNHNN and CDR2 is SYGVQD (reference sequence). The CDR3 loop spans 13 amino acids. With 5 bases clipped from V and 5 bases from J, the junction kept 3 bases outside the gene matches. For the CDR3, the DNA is TGCGCCAGCAGTACCGGGACAGGGGAGACCCAGTACTTC. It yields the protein CASSTGTGETQYF.

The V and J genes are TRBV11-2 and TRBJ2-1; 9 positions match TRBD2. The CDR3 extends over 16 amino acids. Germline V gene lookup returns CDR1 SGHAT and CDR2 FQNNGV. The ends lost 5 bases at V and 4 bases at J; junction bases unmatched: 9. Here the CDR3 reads CASSRIGRGGYNEQFF. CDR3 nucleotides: TGTGCCAGCAGCCGGATCGGGCGGGGGGGATACAATGAGCAGTTCTTC. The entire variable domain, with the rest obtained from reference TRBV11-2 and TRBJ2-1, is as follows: EAGVAQSPRYKIIEKRQSVAFWCNPISGHATLYWYQQILGQGPKLLIQFQNNGVVDDSQLPKDRFSAERLKGVDSTLKIQPAKLEDSAVYLCASSRIGRGGYNEQFFGPGTRLTVL.

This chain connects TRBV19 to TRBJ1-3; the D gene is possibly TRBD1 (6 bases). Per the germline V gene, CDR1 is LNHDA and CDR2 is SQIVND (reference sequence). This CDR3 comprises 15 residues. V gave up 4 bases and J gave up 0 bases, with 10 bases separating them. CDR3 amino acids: CASSTGQYSGNTIYF. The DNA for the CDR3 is TGTGCCAGTAGTACAGGACAGTACTCTGGAAACACCATATATTTT.

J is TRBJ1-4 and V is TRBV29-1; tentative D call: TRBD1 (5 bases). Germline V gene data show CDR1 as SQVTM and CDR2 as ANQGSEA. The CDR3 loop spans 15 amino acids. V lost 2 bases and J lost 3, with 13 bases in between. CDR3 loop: CSVERFREPNEKLFF. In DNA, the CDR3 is TGCAGCGTTGAAAGGTTCAGGGAACCTAATGAAAAACTGTTTTTT.

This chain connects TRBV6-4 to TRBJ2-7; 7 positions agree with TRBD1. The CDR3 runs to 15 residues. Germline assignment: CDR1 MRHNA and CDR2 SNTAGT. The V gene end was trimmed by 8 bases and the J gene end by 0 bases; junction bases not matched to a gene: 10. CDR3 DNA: TGTGCCAGCCAAGGGACAGAATCAATCTCCTACGAGCAGTACTTC. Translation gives CASQGTESISYEQYF.

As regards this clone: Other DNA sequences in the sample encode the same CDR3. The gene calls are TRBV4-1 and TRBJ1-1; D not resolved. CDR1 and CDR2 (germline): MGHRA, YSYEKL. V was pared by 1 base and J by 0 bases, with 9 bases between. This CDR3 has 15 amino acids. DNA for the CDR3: TGCGCCAGCAGCCAAGGCGGTGGTTTGAACACTGAAGCTTTCTTT. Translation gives CASSQGGGLNTEAFF.

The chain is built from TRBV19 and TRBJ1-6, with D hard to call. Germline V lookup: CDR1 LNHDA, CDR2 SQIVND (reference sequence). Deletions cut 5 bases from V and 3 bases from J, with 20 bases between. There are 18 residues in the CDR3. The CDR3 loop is CASSASFGRTVYNSPLHF. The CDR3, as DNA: TGTGCCAGTAGTGCGAGTTTTGGCCGTACAGTCTATAATTCACCCCTCCACTTT.